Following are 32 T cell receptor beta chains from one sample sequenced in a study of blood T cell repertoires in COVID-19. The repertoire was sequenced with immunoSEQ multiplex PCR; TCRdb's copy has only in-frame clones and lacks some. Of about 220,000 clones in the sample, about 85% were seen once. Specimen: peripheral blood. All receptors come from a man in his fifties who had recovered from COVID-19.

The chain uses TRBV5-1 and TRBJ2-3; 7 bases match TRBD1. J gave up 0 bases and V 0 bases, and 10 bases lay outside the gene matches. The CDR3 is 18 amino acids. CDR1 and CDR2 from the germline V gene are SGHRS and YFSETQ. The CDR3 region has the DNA TGCGCCAGCAGCTTGGTACCTTCGAGGGGGCGAAGCACAGATACGCAGTATTTT. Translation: CASSLVPSRGRSTDTQYF.

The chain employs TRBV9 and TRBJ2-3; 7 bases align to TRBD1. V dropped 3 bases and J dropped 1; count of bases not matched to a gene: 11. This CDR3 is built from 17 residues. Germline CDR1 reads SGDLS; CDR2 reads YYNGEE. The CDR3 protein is CASSAANRGSGTDTQYF. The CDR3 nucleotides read TGTGCCAGCAGCGCCGCGAACAGGGGATCGGGCACAGATACGCAGTATTTT.

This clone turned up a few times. CDR3 residues: CASSFKAGGIQYF. The DNA of the CDR3 is TGTGCCAGCAGTTTTAAGGCAGGGGGCATTCAGTACTTC. The chain employs TRBV27 and TRBJ2-4; TRBD1 matches 7 bases. The CDR3 covers 13 residues. V dropped 3 bases and J dropped 9; count of bases not matched to a gene: 5. Germline CDR1 MNHEY, CDR2 SMNVEV (reference sequence).

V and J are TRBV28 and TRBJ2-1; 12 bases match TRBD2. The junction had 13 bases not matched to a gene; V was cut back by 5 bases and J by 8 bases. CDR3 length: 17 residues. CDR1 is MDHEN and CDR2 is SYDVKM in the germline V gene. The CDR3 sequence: CASSQGTSGLPWDEQFF. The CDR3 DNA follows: TGTGCCAGCAGTCAAGGGACTAGCGGGCTCCCGTGGGATGAGCAGTTCTTC.

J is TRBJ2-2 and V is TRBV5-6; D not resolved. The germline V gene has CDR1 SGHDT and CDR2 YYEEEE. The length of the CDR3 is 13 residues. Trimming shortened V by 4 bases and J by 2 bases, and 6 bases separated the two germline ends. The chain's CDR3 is CASSLLNTGELFF. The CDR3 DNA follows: TGTGCCAGCAGCCTCCTCAACACCGGGGAGCTGTTTTTT.

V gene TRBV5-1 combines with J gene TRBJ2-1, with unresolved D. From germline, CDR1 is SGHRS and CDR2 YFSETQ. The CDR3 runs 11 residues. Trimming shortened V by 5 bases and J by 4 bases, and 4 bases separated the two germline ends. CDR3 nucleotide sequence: TGCGCCAGCAGTAGTTACAATGAGCAGTTCTTC. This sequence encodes CASSSYNEQFF.

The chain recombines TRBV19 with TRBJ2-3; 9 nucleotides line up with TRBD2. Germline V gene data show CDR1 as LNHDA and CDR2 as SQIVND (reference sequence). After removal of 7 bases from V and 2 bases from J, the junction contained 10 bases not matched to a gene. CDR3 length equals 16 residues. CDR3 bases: TGTGCCAGTACCGACCCAGCGGGAGGACCCACAGATACGCAGTATTTT. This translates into CASTDPAGGPTDTQYF.

CDR3 protein: CSVVVGVQNEQFF. Written as DNA, the CDR3 is TGCAGCGTTGTAGTAGGGGTCCAAAATGAGCAGTTCTTC. The rearrangement joins TRBV29-1 to TRBJ2-1; a possible D gene is TRBD1 (5 bases). In germline, CDR1 is SQVTM, CDR2 ANQGSEA. The V gene lost 4 bases and the J gene lost 7 bases, with 14 bases spanning the gap. CDR3 length: 13 amino acids.

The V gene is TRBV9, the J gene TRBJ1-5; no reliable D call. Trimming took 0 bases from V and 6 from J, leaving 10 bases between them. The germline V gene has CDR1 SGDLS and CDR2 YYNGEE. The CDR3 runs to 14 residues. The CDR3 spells CASSVGGFGQPQHF. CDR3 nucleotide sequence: TGTGCCAGCAGCGTAGGAGGGTTCGGTCAGCCCCAGCATTTT.

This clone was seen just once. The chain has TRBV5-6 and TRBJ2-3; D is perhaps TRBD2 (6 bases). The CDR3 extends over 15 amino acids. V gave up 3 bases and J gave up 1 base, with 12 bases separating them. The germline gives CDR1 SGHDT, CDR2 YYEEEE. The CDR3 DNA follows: TGTGCCAGCAGCTGGGGACTGAAGGGCACAGATACGCAGTATTTT. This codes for CASSWGLKGTDTQYF.

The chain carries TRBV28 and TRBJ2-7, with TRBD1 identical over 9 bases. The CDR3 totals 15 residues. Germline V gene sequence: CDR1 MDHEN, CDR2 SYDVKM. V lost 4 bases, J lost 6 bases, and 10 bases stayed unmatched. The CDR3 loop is CASSSSGQGSGEQYF. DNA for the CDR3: TGTGCCAGCAGTTCATCGGGACAGGGATCGGGCGAGCAGTACTTC.

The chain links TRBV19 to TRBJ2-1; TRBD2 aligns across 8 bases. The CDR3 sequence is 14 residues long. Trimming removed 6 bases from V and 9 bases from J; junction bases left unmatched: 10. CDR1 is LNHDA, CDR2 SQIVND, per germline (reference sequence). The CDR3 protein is CASRENGRGFEQFF. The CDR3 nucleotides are TGTGCCAGTAGAGAAAACGGGAGGGGGTTTGAGCAGTTCTTC.

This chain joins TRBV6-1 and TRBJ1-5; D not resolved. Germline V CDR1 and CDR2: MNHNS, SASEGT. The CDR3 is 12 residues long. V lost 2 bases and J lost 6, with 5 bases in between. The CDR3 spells CASSERSQPQHF. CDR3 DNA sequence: TGTGCCAGCAGTGAACGTAGTCAGCCCCAGCATTTT.

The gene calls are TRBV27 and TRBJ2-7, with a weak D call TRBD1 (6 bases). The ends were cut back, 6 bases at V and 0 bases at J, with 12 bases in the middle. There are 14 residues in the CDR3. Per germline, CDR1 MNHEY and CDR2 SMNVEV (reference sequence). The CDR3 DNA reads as TGTGCCAGCAGGGGGTTAGGGGGCTCCTACGAGCAGTACTTC. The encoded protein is CASRGLGGSYEQYF.

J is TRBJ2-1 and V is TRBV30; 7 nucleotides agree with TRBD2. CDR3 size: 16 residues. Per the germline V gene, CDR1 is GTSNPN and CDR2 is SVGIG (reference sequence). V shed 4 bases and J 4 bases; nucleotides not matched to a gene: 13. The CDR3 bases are TGTGCCTGGACAAGCGGCGGGAGAGGGCTATACAATGAGCAGTTCTTC. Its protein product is CAWTSGGRGLYNEQFF.

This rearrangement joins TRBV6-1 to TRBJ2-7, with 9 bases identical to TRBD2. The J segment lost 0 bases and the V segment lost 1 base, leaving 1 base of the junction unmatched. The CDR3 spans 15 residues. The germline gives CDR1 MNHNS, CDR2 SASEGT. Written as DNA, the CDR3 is TGTGCCAGCAGTGAAGGACTAGCGGCCTCCTACGAGCAGTACTTC. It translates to CASSEGLAASYEQYF.

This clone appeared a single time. In DNA form, the CDR3 reads TGTGCCAGCAGCACAGGGGGGTCTGAGCAGTTCTTC. It specifies CASSTGGSEQFF. The gene calls are TRBV3-1 (or the pseudogene TRBV3-2) and TRBJ2-1, with TRBD1 matching over 8 bases. This CDR3 has 12 amino acids. CDR1 and CDR2 from the germline V gene are LGHDT and YNNKEL (reference sequence). The V and J ends lost 5 bases and 9 bases, in that order; junction bases with no gene match: 3.

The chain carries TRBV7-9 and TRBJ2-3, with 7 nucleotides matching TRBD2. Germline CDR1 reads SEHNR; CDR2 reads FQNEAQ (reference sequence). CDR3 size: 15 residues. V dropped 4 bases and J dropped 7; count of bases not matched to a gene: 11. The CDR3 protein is CASSSTSAGLNTQYF. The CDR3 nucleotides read TGTGCCAGCAGCTCAACTAGCGCGGGACTAAATACGCAGTATTTT.

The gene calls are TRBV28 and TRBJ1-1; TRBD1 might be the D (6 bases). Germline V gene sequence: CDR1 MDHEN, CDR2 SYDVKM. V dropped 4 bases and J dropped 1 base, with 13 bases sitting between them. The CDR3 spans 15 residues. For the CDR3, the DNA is TGTGCCAGCAGTTCACAGGGTTCCGGGAACACTGAAGCTTTCTTT. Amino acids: CASSSQGSGNTEAFF.

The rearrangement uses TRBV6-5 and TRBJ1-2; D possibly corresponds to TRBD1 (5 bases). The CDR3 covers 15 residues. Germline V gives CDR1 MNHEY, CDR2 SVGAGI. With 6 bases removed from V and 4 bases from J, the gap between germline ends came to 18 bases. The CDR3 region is CASREGTWGSYGYTF. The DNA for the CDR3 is TGTGCCAGCAGGGAGGGGACTTGGGGTAGCTATGGCTACACCTTC.

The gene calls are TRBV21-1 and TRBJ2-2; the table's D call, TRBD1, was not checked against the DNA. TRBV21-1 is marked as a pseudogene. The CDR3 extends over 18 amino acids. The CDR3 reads CASSKVRGQSNKTGELFF. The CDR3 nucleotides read TGTGCCAGCAGCAAAGTCAGAGGACAGTCGAACAAGACCGGGGAGCTGTTTTTT.

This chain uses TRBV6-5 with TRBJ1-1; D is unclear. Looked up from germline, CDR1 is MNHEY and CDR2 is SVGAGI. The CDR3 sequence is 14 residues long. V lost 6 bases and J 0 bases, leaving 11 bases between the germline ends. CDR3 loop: CASSQATLNTEAFF. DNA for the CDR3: TGTGCCAGCAGCCAGGCGACGTTGAACACTGAAGCTTTCTTT.

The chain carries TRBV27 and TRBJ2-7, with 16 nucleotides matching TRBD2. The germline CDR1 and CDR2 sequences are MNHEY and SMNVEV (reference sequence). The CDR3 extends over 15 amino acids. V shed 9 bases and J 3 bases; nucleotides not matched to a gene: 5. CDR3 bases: TGTGCCAGTGGGGGACTAGCGGGAGGGCGCTACGAGCAGTACTTC. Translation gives CASGGLAGGRYEQYF.

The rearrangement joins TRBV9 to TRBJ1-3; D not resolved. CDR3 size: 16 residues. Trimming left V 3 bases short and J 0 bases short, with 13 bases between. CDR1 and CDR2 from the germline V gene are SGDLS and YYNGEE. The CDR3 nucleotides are TGTGCCAGCAGCGACGGACTTTTAAGCTCTGGAAACACCATATATTTT. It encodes CASSDGLLSSGNTIYF.

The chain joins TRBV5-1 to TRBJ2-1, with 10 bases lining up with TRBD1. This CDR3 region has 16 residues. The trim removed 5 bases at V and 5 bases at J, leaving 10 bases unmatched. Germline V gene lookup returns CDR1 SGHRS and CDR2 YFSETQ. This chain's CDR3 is CASSKAPGTGDNEQFF. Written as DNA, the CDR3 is TGCGCCAGCAGTAAGGCCCCCGGGACAGGGGACAATGAGCAGTTCTTC.

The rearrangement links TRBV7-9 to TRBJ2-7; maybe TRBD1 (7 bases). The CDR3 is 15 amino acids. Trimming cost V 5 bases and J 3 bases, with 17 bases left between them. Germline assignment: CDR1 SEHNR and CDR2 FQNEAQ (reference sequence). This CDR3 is CASSLSQGGNYEQYF. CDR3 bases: TGTGCCAGCAGCCTGAGTCAGGGGGGCAACTACGAGCAGTACTTC.

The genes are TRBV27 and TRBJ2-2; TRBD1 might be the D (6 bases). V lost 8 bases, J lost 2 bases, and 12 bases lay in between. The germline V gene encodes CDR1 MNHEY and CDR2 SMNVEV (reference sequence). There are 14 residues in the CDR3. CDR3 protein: CASRDIDNTGELFF. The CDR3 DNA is TGTGCCAGCCGGGACATCGACAACACCGGGGAGCTGTTTTTT.

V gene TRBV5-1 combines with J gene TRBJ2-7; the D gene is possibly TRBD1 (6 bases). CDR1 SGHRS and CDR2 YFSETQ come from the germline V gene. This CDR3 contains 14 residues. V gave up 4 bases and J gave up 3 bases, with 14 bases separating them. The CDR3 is CASSPTGISYEQYF. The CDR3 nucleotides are TGCGCCAGCAGCCCAACAGGGATAAGCTACGAGCAGTACTTC.

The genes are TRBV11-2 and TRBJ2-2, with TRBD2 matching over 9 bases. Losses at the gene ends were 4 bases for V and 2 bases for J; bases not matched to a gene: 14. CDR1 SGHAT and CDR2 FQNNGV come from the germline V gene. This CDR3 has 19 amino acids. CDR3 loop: CASSSLKLLAGANTGELFF. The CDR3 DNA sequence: TGTGCCAGCAGCTCGCTGAAACTATTAGCGGGAGCCAACACCGGGGAGCTGTTTTTT.

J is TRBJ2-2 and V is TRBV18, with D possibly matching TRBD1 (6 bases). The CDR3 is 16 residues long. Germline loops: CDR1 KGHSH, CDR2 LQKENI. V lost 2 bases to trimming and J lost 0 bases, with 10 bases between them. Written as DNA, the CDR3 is TGTGCCAGCTCACCAATACAGGGTACGAACACCGGGGAGCTGTTTTTT. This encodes CASSPIQGTNTGELFF.

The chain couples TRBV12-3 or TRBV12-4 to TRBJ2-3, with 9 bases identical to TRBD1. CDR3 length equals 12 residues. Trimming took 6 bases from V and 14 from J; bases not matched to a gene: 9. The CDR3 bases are TGTGCCAGCAGGATTTCCGGGACAGGGATGTATTTT. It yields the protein CASRISGTGMYF.

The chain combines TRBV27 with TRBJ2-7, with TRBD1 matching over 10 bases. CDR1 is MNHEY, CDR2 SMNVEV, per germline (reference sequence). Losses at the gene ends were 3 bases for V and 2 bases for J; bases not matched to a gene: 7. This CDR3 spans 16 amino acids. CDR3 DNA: TGTGCCAGCAGTTTCCCGGGACAGGGGCAACCCTACGAGCAGTACTTC. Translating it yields CASSFPGQGQPYEQYF.